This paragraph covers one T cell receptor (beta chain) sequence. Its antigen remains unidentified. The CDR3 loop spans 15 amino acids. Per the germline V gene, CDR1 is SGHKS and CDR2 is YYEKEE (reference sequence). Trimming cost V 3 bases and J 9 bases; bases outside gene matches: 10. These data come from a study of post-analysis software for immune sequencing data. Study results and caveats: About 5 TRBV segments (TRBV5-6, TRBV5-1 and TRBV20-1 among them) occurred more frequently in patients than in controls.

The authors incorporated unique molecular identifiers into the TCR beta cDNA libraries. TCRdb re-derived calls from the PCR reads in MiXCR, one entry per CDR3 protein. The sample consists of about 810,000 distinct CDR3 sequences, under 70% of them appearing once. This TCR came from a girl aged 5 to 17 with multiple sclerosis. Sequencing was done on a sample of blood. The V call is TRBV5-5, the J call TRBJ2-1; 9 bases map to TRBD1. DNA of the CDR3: TGTGCCAGCAGCTCCCGGGACAGGGTCGTCGGTGAGCAGTTCTTC. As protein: CASSSRDRVVGEQFF.